One T cell receptor beta chain is described in this entry. This clonotype has a count of ten or more. The antigen this receptor binds is unknown. No much larger clone exists at a distance of one base, and base qualities are not known. These data originate in a study of tumor-infiltrating lymphocytes in oesophageal squamous cell carcinoma (dated by TCRdb to about 2016). The CDR3 covers 14 residues, taking in both the cysteine and the phenylalanine. Of all the DNA, just the CDR3 is kept, 42 bases in frame from base 1. From a lookup of the germline V gene, CDR1 and CDR2 are SGHRS and YFSETQ. V is reduced by 0 bases and J by 7 bases, leaving a spacing of 13 bases between them. The library was prepared using PCR. This sample was sequenced with an Illumina HiSeq 2000. TCRdb cleaned the public reads at Q25 with fastp, built clones with MiXCR and kept in-frame beta chains. Rows merge per CDR3 protein into single entries with the most common DNA and genes. The sample data list about 21,000 distinct CDR3 sequences, and 40% to 50% of these were observed just once. Of the sample, roughly 14% falls within the top ten clones.

The sample comprised normal esophageal tissue next to the tumor. This TCR was sampled from a male donor with esophageal squamous cell carcinoma. The chain is assembled from TRBV5-1 and TRBJ1-1, and TRBD1 may be the D gene, going by 6 matching bases. CDR3 region: CASSLALTGFEAFF. At the DNA level, the sequence is TGCGCCAGCAGCTTGGCTTTGACAGGTTTTGAAGCTTTCTTT.